Listed here is a single T cell receptor beta chain. Trimming took 8 bases from V and 8 from J, leaving 3 bases between them. CDR1 and CDR2 (germline): MRHNA, SNTAGT. The CDR3 has 8 amino acids. Here immunoSEQ multiplex PCR was the method, and the copy in TCRdb shows in-frame clones only, minus some. The profile covers about 32,000 clones, with more than 75% appearing a single time and approximately 4% taken by the ten largest. This sample stems from a study of pediatric ulcerative colitis. Sequencing input: blood. This sequence joins TRBV6-4 and TRBJ1-2; D not certain. The TCR was taken from a boy between 5 and 17 years old with severe ulcerative colitis. The CDR3 DNA reads TGTGCCAGCCCCGGCTACACCTTC. Amino acid sequence: CASPGYTF.